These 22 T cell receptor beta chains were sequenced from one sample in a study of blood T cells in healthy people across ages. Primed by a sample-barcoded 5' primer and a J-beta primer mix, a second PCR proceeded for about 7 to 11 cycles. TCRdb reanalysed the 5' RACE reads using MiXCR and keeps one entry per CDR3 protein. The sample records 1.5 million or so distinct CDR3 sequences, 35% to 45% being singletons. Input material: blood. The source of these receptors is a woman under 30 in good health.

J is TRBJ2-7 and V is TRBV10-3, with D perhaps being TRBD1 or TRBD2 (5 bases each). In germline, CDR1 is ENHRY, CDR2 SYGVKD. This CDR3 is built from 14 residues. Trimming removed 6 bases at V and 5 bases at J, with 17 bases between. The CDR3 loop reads CAISEWGKGDEQYF. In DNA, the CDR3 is TGTGCCATCAGCGAATGGGGGAAAGGGGACGAGCAGTACTTC.

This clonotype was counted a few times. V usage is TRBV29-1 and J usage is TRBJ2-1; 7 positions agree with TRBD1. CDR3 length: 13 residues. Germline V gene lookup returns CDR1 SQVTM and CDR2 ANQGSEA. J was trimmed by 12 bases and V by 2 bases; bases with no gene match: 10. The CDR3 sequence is CSVELARGRAQFF. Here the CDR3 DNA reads TGCAGCGTTGAATTGGCAAGGGGGCGGGCGCAGTTCTTC.

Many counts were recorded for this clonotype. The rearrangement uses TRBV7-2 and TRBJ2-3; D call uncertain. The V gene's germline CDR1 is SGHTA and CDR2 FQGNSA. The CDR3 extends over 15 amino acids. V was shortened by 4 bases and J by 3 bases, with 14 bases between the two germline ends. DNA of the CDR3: TGTGCCAGCAGCTGGTCTCAGGCATATACAGATACGCAGTATTTT. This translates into CASSWSQAYTDTQYF.

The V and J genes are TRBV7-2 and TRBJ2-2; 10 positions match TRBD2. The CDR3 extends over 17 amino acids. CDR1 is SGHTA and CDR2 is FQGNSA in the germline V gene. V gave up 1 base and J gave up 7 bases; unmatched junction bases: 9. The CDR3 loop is CASSLVTSGIGGGELFF. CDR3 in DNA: TGTGCCAGCAGCTTAGTTACTAGCGGGATCGGGGGCGGGGAGCTGTTTTTT. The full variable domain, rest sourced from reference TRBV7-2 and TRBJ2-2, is GAGVSQSPSNKVTEKGKDVELRCDPISGHTALYWYRQSLGQGLEFLIYFQGNSAPDKSGLPSDRFSAERTGGSVSTLTIQRTQQEDSAVYLCASSLVTSGIGGGELFFGEGSRLTVL.

The CDR3, as DNA: TGTGCCAGTTGTAGGGGGTGGGGCCCACAATACAATGAGCAGTTCTTC. This gives the protein CASCRGWGPQYNEQFF. The genes are TRBV7-2 and TRBJ2-1, with a possible D match to TRBD1 (6 bases). Trimming shortened V by 9 bases and J by 4 bases, and 22 bases separated the two germline ends. The CDR3 runs 16 residues. Germline V gives CDR1 SGHTA, CDR2 FQGNSA.

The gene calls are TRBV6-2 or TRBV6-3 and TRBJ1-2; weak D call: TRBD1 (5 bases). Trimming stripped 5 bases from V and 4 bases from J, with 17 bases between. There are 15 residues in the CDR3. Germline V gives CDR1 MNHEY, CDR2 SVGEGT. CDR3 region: CASSQELGVGYGYTF. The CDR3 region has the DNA TGTGCCAGCAGTCAAGAATTAGGGGTCGGCTATGGCTACACCTTC.

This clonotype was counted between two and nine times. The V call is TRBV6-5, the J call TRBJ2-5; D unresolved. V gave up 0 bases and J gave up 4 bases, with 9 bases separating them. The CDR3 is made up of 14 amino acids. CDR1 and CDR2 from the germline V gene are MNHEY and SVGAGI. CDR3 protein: CASSYSWKGETQYF. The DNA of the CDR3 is TGTGCCAGCAGTTACTCGTGGAAGGGAGAGACCCAGTACTTC.

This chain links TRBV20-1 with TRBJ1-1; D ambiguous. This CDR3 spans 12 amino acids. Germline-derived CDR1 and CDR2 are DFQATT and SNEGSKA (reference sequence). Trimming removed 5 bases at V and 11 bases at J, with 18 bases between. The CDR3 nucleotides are TGCAGTGCTCCATCTTCCGGTTCTGGGGCTTTCTTT. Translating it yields CSAPSSGSGAFF.

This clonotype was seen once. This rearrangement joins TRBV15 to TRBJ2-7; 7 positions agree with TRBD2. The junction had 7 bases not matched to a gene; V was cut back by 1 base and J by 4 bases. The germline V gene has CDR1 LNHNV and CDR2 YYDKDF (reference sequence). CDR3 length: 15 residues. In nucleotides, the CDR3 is TGTGCCACCAGCAGAGTGGCGGGAGTTGTTTACGAGCAGTACTTC. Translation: CATSRVAGVVYEQYF.

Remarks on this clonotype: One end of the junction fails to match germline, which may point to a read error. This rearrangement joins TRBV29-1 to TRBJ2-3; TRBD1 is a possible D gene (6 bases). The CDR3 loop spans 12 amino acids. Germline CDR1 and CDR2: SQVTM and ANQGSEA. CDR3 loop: CSVYRAAETQYF. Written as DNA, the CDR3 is TGCAGCGTGTACAGGGCCGCAGAGACGCAGTATTTT.

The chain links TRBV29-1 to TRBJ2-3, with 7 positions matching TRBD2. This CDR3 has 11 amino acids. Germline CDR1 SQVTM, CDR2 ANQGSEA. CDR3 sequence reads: CSGLAGDTQYF. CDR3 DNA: TGCAGTGGTTTAGCGGGAGATACGCAGTATTTT.

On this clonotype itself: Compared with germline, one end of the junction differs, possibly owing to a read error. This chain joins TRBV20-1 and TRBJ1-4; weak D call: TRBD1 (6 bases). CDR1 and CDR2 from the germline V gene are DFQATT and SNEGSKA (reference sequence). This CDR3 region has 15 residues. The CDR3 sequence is CSARHLGGSKEKLFF. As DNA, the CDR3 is TGCAGTGCTAGACACCTAGGGGGTTCTAAGGAAAAACTGTTTTTT.

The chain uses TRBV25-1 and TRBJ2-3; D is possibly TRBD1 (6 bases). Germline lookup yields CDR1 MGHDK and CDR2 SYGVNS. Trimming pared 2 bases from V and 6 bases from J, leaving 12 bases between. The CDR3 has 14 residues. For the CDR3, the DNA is TGTGCCAGCAGTGAACAACAGGGATCGGATACGCAGTATTTT. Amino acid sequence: CASSEQQGSDTQYF.

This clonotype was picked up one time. The CDR3 is CASSLMVGRNTEAFF. DNA of the CDR3: TGTGCCAGCAGCTTAATGGTAGGCAGGAACACTGAAGCTTTCTTT. V is TRBV7-2 and J is TRBJ1-1; D gene unclear. The CDR3 totals 15 residues. Germline V gives CDR1 SGHTA, CDR2 FQGNSA. The ends were cut back, 2 bases at V and 1 base at J, with 11 bases in the middle.

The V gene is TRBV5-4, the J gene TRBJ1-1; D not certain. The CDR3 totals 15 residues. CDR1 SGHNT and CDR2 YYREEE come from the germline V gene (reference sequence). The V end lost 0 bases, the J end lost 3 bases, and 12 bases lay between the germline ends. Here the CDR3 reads CASSLDRIRDTEAFF. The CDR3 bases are TGTGCCAGCAGCTTGGACAGAATAAGAGACACTGAAGCTTTCTTT.

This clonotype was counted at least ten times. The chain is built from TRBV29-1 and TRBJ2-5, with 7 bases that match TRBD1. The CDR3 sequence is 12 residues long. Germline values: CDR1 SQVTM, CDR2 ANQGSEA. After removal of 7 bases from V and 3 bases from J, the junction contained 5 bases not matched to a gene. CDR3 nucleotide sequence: TGCAGCGCGGGACAGAAAAAAGAGACCCAGTACTTC. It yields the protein CSAGQKKETQYF.

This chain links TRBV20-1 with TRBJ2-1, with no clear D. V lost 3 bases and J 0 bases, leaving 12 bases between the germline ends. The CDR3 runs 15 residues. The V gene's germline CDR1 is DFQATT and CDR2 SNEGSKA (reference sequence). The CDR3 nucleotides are TGCAGTGCTAGCGAGGCAAAGGGCTCCTACAATGAGCAGTTCTTC. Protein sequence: CSASEAKGSYNEQFF.

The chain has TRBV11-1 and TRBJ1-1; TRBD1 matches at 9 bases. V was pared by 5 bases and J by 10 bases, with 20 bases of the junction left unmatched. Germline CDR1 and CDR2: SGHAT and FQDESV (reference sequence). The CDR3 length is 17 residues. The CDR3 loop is CASSDYPGTGRRQGAFF. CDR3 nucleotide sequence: TGTGCCAGCAGCGACTATCCCGGGACAGGGCGCCGTCAGGGAGCTTTCTTT.

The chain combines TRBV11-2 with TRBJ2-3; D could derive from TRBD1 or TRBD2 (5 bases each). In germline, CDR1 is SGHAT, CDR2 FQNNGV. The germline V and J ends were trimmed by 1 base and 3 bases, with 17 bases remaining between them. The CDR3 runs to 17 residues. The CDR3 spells CASSLGQKLWGTDTQYF. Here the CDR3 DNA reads TGTGCCAGCAGCTTAGGGCAAAAACTTTGGGGGACAGATACGCAGTATTTT.

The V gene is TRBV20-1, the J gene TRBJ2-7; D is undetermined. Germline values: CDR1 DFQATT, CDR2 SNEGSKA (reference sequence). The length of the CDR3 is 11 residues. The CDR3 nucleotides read TGCAGCGATCCTTCCTACAATGAGCAGTACTTC. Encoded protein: CSDPSYNEQYF.

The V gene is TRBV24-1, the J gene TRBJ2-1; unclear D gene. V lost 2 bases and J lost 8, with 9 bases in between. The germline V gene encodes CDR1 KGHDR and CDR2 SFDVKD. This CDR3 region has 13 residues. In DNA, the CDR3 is TGTGCCACCAGTGATTCCGGCTTATATGAGCAGTTCTTC. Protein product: CATSDSGLYEQFF.

The CDR3 nucleotides read TGTGCCAGCAGCCAAAGAAGCCCCGGGACAAAAGCCAGCTCCTACAATGAGCAGTTCTTC. It translates to CASSQRSPGTKASSYNEQFF. J is TRBJ2-1 and V is TRBV4-2, with D perhaps TRBD1 (6 bases). V was trimmed by 2 bases and J by 0 bases, leaving 23 bases between them. From germline, CDR1 is LGHNA and CDR2 YNFKEQ. This CDR3 is built from 20 residues.